This T cell receptor (beta chain) was retrieved from a study of cytomegalovirus exposure and HLA in healthy donors. This PCR relied on a set of 60 Vbeta primers and 13 Jbeta primers. Clones were sequenced by immunoSEQ multiplex PCR, and TCRdb holds only the in-frame ones, with some missing. The sample has about 200,000 clones, roughly 80% seen once. This clone was seen a handful of times. Trimming took 6 bases from V and 0 from J; bases not matched to a gene: 2. From germline, CDR1 is SNHLY and CDR2 FYNNEI. The CDR3 length is 13 residues. The chain combines TRBV2 with TRBJ2-7; 7 nucleotides match TRBD1. The sequence was obtained from a woman aged 18-35 years in good health and CMV-seronegative. Sequenced input: PBMCs. CDR3 nucleotides: TGTGCCAGCAGGGGGACAGCCTCCTACGAGCAGTACTTC. This sequence encodes CASRGTASYEQYF.